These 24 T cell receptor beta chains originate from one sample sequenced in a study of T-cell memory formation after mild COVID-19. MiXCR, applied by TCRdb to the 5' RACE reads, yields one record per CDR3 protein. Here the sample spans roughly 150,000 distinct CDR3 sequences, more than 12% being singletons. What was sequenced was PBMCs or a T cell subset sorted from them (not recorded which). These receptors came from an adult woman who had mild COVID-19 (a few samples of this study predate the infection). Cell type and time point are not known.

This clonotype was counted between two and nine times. CDR3 coding DNA: TGTGCCAGCAGCCCCAGCGTGGGGCGATTGAACACTGAAGCTTTCTTT. Protein sequence: CASSPSVGRLNTEAFF. The chain couples TRBV12-3 or TRBV12-4 to TRBJ1-1; a possible D gene is TRBD1 (5 bases). The V end was cut by 6 bases, the J end by 0 bases, with 17 bases between. The CDR3 is 16 residues long.

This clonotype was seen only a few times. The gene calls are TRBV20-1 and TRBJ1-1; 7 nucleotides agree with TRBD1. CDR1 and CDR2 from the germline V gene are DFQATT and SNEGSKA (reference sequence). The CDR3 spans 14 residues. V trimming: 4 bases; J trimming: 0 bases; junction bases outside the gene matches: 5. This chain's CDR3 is CSATRQGVNTEAFF. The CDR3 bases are TGCAGTGCTACAAGACAGGGTGTGAACACTGAAGCTTTCTTT.

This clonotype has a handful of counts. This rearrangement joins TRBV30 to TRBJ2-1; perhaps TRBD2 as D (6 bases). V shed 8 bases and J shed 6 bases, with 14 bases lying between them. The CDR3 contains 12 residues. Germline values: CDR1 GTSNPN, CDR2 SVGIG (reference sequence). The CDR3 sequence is CAGDFLGNEQFF. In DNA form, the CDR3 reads TGTGCCGGGGACTTCCTCGGCAATGAGCAGTTCTTC.

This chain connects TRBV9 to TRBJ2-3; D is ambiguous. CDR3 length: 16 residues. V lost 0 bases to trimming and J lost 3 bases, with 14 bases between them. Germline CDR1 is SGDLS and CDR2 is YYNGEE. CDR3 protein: CASSVASVVSTDTQYF. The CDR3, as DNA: TGTGCCAGCAGCGTAGCTTCGGTAGTTTCGACAGATACGCAGTATTTT.

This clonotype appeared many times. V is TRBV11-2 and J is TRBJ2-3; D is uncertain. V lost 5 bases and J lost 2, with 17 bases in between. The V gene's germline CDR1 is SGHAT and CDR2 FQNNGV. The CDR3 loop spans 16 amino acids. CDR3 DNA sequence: TGTGCCAGCAGCCCACTCCCTAGGTCCCCCACAGATACGCAGTATTTT. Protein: CASSPLPRSPTDTQYF.

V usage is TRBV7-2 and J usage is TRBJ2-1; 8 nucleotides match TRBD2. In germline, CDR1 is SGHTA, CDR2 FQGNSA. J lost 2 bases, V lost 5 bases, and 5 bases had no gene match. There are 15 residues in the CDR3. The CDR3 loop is CASSIGGGAYNEQFF. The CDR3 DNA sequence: TGTGCCAGCAGCATCGGGGGGGGGGCCTACAATGAGCAGTTCTTC.

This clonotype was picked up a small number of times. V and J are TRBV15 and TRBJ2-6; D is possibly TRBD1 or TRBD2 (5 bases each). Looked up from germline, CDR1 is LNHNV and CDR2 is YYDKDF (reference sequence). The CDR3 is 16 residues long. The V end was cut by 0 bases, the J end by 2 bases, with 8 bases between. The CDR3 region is CATSRDRGPGANVLTF. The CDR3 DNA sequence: TGTGCCACCAGCAGAGACCGGGGACCTGGGGCCAACGTCCTGACTTTC. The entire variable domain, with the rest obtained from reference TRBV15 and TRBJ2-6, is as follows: DAMVIQNPRYQVTQFGKPVTLSCSQTLNHNVMYWYQQKSSQAPKLLFHYYDKDFNNEADTPDNFQSRRPNTSFCFLDIRSPGLGDTAMYLCATSRDRGPGANVLTFGAGSRLTVL.

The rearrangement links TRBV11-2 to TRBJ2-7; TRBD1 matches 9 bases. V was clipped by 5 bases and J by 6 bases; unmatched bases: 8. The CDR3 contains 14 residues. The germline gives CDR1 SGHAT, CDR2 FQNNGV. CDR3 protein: CASSTGTGIFEQYF. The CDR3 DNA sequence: TGTGCCAGCAGCACCGGGACAGGGATTTTCGAGCAGTACTTC.

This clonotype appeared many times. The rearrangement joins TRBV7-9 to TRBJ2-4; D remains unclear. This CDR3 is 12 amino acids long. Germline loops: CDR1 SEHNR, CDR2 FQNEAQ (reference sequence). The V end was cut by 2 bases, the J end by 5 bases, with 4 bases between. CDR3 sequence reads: CASSLSENIQYF. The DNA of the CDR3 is TGTGCCAGCAGCTTATCAGAAAACATTCAGTACTTC.

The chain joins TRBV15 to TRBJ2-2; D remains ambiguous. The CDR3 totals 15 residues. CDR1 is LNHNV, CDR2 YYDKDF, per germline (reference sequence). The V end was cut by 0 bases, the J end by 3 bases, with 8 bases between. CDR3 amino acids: CATSRDLLYTGELFF. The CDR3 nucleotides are TGTGCCACCAGCAGAGATCTGTTATACACCGGGGAGCTGTTTTTT. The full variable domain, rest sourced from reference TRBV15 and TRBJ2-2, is DAMVIQNPRYQVTQFGKPVTLSCSQTLNHNVMYWYQQKSSQAPKLLFHYYDKDFNNEADTPDNFQSRRPNTSFCFLDIRSPGLGDTAMYLCATSRDLLYTGELFFGEGSRLTVL.

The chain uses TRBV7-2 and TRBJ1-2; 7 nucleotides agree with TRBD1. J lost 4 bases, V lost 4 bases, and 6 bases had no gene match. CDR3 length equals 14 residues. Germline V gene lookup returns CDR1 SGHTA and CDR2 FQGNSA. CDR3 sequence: CASSSRQGAYGYTF. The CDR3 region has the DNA TGTGCCAGCAGCTCGAGACAGGGTGCCTATGGCTACACCTTC.

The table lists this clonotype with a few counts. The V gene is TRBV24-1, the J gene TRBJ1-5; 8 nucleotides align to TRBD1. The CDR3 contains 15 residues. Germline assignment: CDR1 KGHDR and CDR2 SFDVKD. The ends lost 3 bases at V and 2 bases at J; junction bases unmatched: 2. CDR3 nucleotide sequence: TGTGCCACCAGTGATGGGGGACAGGGCAATCAGCCCCAGCATTTT. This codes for CATSDGGQGNQPQHF.

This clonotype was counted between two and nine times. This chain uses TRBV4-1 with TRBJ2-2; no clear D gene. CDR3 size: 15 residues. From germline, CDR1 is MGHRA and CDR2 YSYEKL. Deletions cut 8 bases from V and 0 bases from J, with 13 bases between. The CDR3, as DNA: TGCGCCAGCCAATATCACAGTTCGAACACCGGGGAGCTGTTTTTT. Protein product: CASQYHSSNTGELFF.

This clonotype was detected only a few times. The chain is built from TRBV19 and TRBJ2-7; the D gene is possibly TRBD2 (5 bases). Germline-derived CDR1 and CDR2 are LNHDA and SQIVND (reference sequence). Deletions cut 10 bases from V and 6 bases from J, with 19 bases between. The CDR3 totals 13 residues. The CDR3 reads CATSPSGPLEQYF. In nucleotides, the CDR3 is TGTGCCACCTCCCCGAGCGGCCCCCTCGAGCAGTACTTC.

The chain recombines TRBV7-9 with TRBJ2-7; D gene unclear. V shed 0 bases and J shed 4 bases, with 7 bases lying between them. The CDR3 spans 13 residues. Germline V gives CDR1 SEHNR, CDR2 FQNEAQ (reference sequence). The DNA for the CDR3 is TGTGCCAGCAGCTTAGCAAACAATTACGAGCAGTACTTC. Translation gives CASSLANNYEQYF.

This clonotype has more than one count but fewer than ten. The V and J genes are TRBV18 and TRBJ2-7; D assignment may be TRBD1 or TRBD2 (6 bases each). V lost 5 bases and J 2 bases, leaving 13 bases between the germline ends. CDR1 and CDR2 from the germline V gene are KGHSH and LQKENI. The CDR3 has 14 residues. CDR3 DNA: TGTGCCAGCTCAAAGGGGGGATCGACCTACGAGCAGTACTTC. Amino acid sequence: CASSKGGSTYEQYF.

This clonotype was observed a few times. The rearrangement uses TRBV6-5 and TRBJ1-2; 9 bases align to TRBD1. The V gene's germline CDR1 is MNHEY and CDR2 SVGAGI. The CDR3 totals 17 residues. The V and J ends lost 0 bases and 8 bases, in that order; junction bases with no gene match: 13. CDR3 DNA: TGTGCCAGCAGTTACTCGAACCCCGGACAGGGGCGAGGGGGCTACACCTTC. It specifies CASSYSNPGQGRGGYTF.

The CDR3 DNA is TGTGCCAGCAGCGTAGCCCCGGGCCCAGATCAGCCCCAGCATTTT. Its protein is CASSVAPGPDQPQHF. The genes are TRBV9 and TRBJ1-5; no clear D gene. Trimming removed 0 bases at V and 5 bases at J, with 12 bases between. The CDR3 extends over 15 amino acids. Per the germline V gene, CDR1 is SGDLS and CDR2 is YYNGEE.

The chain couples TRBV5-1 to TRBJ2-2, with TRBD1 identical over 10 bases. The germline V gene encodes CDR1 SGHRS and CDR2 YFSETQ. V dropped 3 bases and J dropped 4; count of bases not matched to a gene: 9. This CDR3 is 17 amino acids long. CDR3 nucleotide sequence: TGCGCCAGCAGCTCCTTAAGGGGACAGGGGTTCACCGGGGAGCTGTTTTTT. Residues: CASSSLRGQGFTGELFF.

The CDR3 here is CASSLEIGTLATQYF. CDR3 nucleotides: TGTGCCAGCAGCTTAGAGATCGGGACGTTGGCCACTCAGTACTTC. The chain links TRBV7-8 to TRBJ2-4; D could derive from TRBD1 or TRBD2 (5 bases each). Trimming cost V 1 base and J 12 bases, with 19 bases left between them. The CDR3 spans 15 residues. CDR1 and CDR2 (germline): SGHVS, FQNEAQ.

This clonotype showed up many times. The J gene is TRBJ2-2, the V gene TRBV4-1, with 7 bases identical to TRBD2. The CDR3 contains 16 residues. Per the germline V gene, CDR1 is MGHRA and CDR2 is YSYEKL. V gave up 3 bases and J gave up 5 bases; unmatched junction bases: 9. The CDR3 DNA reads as TGCGCCAGCAGCCAGGGAGGGTGGATTGCGACCGGGGAGCTGTTTTTT. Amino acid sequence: CASSQGGWIATGELFF.

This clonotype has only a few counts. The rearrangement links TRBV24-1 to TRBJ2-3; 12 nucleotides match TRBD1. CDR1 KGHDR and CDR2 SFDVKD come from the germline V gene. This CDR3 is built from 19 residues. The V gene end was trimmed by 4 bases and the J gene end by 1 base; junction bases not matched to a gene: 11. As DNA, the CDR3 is TGTGCCACCAGTGACCGATCGGGACAGGGGGCGCGCGGCACAGATACGCAGTATTTT. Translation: CATSDRSGQGARGTDTQYF.

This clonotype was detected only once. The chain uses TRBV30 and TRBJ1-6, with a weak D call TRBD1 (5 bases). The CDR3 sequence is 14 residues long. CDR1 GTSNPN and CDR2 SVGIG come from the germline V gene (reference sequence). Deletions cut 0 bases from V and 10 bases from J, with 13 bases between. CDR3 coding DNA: TGTGCCTGGAGTGTAGAGGGGAGATGGTCACCCCTCCACTTT. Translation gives CAWSVEGRWSPLHF.

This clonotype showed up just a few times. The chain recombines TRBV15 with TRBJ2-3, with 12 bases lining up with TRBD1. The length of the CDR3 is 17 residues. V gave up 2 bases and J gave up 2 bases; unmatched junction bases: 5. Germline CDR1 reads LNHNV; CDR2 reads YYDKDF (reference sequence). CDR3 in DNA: TGTGCCACCAGCAGACCCGGGACAGGGGGCTTCACAGATACGCAGTATTTT. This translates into CATSRPGTGGFTDTQYF.